A selection of T cell receptor beta chains follows, all from one sample in a study of radiation and T cells in renal cell carcinoma. The repertoire was sequenced with immunoSEQ multiplex PCR; TCRdb's copy has only in-frame clones and lacks some. The table has some 150,000 clones, around 90% seen once. This sample comprised blood, obtained from a patient whose treatment included radiotherapy and nephrectomy. Every receptor here comes from a woman aged 50 to 60 with renal cell carcinoma. Each CDR3 is given with its conserved first and last residue. A D gene is named only where the DNA matches it firmly. Expanded clones are given a class, and other clones once, few, many or no size at all.

d_gene	v_gene	abundance	j_gene	CDR3aa	CDR3nt
TRBD1	TRBV14	.	TRBJ2-1	CASSQAIPGQEQFF	TGTGCCAGCAGCCAAGCAATCCCGGGACAGGAACAGTTCTTC
.	TRBV4-3	.	TRBJ2-1	CASSQGAAAGGYNEQFF	TGCGCCAGCAGCCAAGGGGCTGCGGCAGGGGGGTACAATGAGCAGTTCTTC
.	TRBV7-2	once	TRBJ1-5	CASSTRRAYSNQPQHF	TGTGCCAGCAGTACAAGACGGGCGTATAGCAATCAGCCCCAGCATTTT
TRBD2	TRBV4-1	.	TRBJ2-5	CASSQRRGELQETQYF	TGCGCCAGCAGCCAGAGACGGGGGGAACTACAAGAGACCCAGTACTTC
TRBD1	TRBV7-3	.	TRBJ1-2	CASSISQGSADGYTF	TGTGCCAGCAGCATTTCACAGGGGTCTGCTGATGGCTACACCTTC
TRBD1	TRBV5-4	.	TRBJ1-4	CASSSDRATNEKLFF	TGTGCCAGCAGCTCGGACAGGGCAACTAATGAAAAACTGTTTTTT
.	TRBV14	.	TRBJ1-3	CASSERWGLSGNTIYF	TGTGCCAGCAGCGAAAGATGGGGGCTCTCTGGAAACACCATATATTTT
.	TRBV19	.	TRBJ1-2	CASSETGMRNNYGYTF	TGTGCCAGTAGCGAAACGGGGATGCGTAATAACTATGGCTACACCTTC
TRBD1	TRBV6-1	.	TRBJ1-1	CASSTGEGTEAFF	TGTGCCAGCAGTACAGGGGAGGGCACTGAAGCTTTCTTT
TRBD1	TRBV2	.	TRBJ1-5	CASSIQGREDQPQHF	TGTGCCAGCAGTATACAGGGGAGGGAAGATCAGCCCCAGCATTTT
.	TRBV11-2	few	TRBJ1-1	CASTGDRVPKAFF	TGTGCCAGCACCGGGGACCGGGTCCCTAAAGCTTTCTTT
TRBD2	TRBV19	.	TRBJ2-1	CASKFSGGLSSYNEQFF	TGTGCCAGTAAATTTAGCGGGGGCTTAAGCTCCTACAATGAGCAGTTCTTC
.	TRBV2	once	TRBJ2-3	CASRQRTDTQYF	TGTGCCAGCAGACAAAGAACAGATACGCAGTATTTT
.	TRBV30	.	TRBJ1-2	CAWSGGYFGGYTF	TGTGCCTGGAGTGGGGGCTATTTTGGAGGCTACACCTTC
.	TRBV21-1	once	TRBJ2-5	CASRTRSETQYF	TGTGCCAGCAGGACGCGGAGTGAGACCCAGTACTTC
.	TRBV30	.	TRBJ1-6	CAWSVHGNSPLHF	TGTGCCTGGAGTGTACACGGAAATTCACCCCTCCACTTT
.	TRBV27	.	TRBJ1-3	CASSLARFGNTIYF	TGTGCCAGCAGTTTAGCCAGGTTCGGAAACACCATATATTTT
.	TRBV10-3	once	TRBJ2-7	CAISALGDEQYF	TGTGCCATCTCTGCCCTTGGGGACGAGCAGTACTTC
.	TRBV5-1	.	TRBJ1-1	CASSLAPGRIEAFF	TGCGCCAGCAGCTTGGCCCCCGGTCGGATTGAAGCTTTCTTT
.	TRBV30	.	TRBJ2-7	CAWRFSRDSYEQYF	TGTGCCTGGAGGTTCTCGCGGGACAGCTACGAGCAGTACTTC
.	TRBV9	.	TRBJ2-1	CASSPRTDYNEQFF	TGTGCCAGCAGCCCTCGGACTGACTACAATGAGCAGTTCTTC
.	TRBV7-9	.	TRBJ2-7	CASSLGSVTDEQYF	TGTGCCAGCAGCTTAGGGAGTGTGACCGACGAGCAGTACTTC
.	TRBV2	.	TRBJ1-2	CASSVFYGYTF	TGTGCCAGCAGTGTTTTCTATGGCTACACCTTC
TRBD1	TRBV7-2	.	TRBJ1-1	CASSSQGARTEAFF	TGTGCCAGCAGTTCTCAGGGGGCGCGCACTGAAGCTTTCTTT
TRBD1	TRBV6-1	.	TRBJ2-1	CASWAGTGDYNEQFF	TGTGCCAGTTGGGCGGGGACAGGGGATTACAATGAGCAGTTCTTC
.	TRBV6-5	.	TRBJ1-5	CASSYSRNQPQHF	TGTGCCAGCAGTTACTCGAGAAATCAGCCCCAGCATTTT
TRBD1	TRBV6-1	.	TRBJ2-2	CAIPDRGQNTGELFF	TGTGCCATCCCCGACAGGGGGCAGAACACCGGGGAGCTGTTTTTT
TRBD1	TRBV5-1	.	TRBJ1-1	CASSFETGGFRGSTEAFF	TGCGCCAGCAGCTTTGAGACAGGGGGCTTTAGGGGGAGCACTGAAGCTTTCTTT
.	TRBV30	few	TRBJ1-1	CAWSARTEAFF	TGTGCCTGGAGTGCGAGGACTGAAGCTTTCTTT